This T cell receptor beta chain was profiled in a study of T-cell memory formation after mild COVID-19. A word on this clonotype: No antigen is known for it.

MiXCR, run by TCRdb on the 5' RACE reads, gives a single entry per CDR3 protein. The sample comprises approximately 240,000 distinct CDR3 sequences, about a sixth of which are singletons, and around 3.7% rests with the top ten. V gave up 3 bases and J gave up 4 bases, with 7 bases separating them. CDR1 and CDR2 from the germline V gene are LGHDT and YNNKEL (reference sequence). This CDR3 has 14 amino acids. Overall study findings and caveats: Among clones contracting day 15 to 85, CD4/CD8 was balanced, whereas later expanders leaned CD4+. Contracting CD4+ clones lay largely in CM and EM, with CD8+ ones residing in EMRA. Pre-infection memory carried some responding clones, suggesting that cross-reactive memory joined.

Sequences were obtained from PBMCs or a T cell subset sorted from them (not recorded which). This clonotype was sampled from a man younger than 35 who had mild COVID-19 (a few samples of this study predate the infection). Cell type and time point are not known. The chain is built from TRBV3-1 and TRBJ2-6; D unresolved. This chain's CDR3 is CASSQLEGANVLTF. CDR3 nucleotides: TGTGCCAGCAGCCAGTTAGAGGGGGCCAACGTCCTGACTTTC. Complete variable domain (other parts from reference TRBV3-1 and TRBJ2-6): DTAVSQTPKYLVTQMGNDKSIKCEQNLGHDTMYWYKQDSKKFLKIMFSYNNKELIINETVPNRFSPKSPDKAHLNLHINSLELGDSAVYFCASSQLEGANVLTFGAGSRLTVL.